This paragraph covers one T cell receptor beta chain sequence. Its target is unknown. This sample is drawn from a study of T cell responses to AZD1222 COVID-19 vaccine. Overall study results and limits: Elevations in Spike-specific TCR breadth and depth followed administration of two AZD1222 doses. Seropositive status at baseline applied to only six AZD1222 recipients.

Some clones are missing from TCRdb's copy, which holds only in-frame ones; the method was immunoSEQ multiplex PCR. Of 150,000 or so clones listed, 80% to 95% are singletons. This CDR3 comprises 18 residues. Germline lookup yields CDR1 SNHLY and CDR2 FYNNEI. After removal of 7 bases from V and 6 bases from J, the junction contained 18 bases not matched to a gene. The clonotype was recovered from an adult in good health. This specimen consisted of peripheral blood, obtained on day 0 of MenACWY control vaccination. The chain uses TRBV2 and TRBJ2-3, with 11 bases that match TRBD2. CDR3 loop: CASKLTPGLADWKDTQYF. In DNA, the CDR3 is TGTGCCAGCAAGCTGACCCCGGGACTAGCGGACTGGAAGGATACGCAGTATTTT.